The sample holds many counts of the clone carrying this TCR beta chain. Its antigen remains unknown. The CDR3 spans 18 residues. With V trimmed by 5 bases and J by 2 bases, 17 bases remained unmatched. Germline lookup yields CDR1 MDHEN and CDR2 SYDVKM. Sequencing was performed with immunoSEQ multiplex PCR; in TCRdb, only in-frame clones are kept and a portion is missing. The sample has about 120,000 clones, 68% seen once. The data stem from a study of shared clonotypes between healthy human individuals. Study-level points and caveats: A handful of donors held about 5% of naive CD4 clonotypes in common.

This TCR came from a woman in her thirties in good health. The chain uses TRBV28 and TRBJ2-7, with 8 bases fitting TRBD1. Material: memory CD8+ T cells sorted from blood. The subset here: CD45RO+ cells pooled with CCR7-negative TemRA cells. The CDR3 reads CASSGPGQVPLSAYEQYF. In DNA, the CDR3 is TGTGCCAGCAGTGGACCGGGACAGGTTCCCTTATCGGCCTACGAGCAGTACTTC. Looking up the rest from reference TRBV28 and TRBJ2-7 gives the full variable domain: DVKVTQSSRYLVKRTGEKVFLECVQDMDHENMFWYRQDPGLGLRLIYFSYDVKMKEKGDIPEGYSVSREKKERFSLILESASTNQTSMYLCASSGPGQVPLSAYEQYFGPGTRLTVT.